The 32 T cell receptor beta chains reported below all come from one sample, sequenced in a study of blood T cell repertoires in COVID-19. Clones were sequenced by immunoSEQ multiplex PCR, and TCRdb holds only the in-frame ones, with some missing. The data contain 130,000 or so clones, roughly 90% of them singletons. The specimen was peripheral blood. These receptors were taken from a man aged 65-85 years with active COVID-19.

This chain uses TRBV7-9 with TRBJ2-2, with a weak D call TRBD1 (6 bases). CDR1 is SEHNR and CDR2 is FQNEAQ in the germline V gene (reference sequence). Trimming took 5 bases from V and 3 from J, leaving 16 bases between them. This CDR3 is 16 amino acids long. CDR3 DNA: TGTGCCAGCAGCCCCGGGACACTAAGATACACCGGGGAGCTGTTTTTT. Translating gives CASSPGTLRYTGELFF.

The chain joins TRBV19 to TRBJ1-2; the match to TRBD1 covers 8 bases. V lost 5 bases to trimming and J lost 7 bases; unmatched junction nucleotides: 9. Germline CDR1 and CDR2: LNHDA and SQIVND (reference sequence). This CDR3 comprises 14 residues. The CDR3 sequence is CASSSGTGMGGYTF. The DNA for the CDR3 is TGTGCCAGTAGTTCCGGGACAGGTATGGGTGGCTACACCTTC.

V usage is TRBV7-8 and J usage is TRBJ1-5; possible D gene TRBD1, 5 bases. CDR1 and CDR2 (germline): SGHVS, FQNEAQ. Trimming cost V 5 bases and J 0 bases, with 20 bases left between them. The CDR3 extends over 18 amino acids. The CDR3 nucleotides are TGTGCCAGCAGCCGGGGCGGGGAGGGAGCCTATAGCAATCAGCCCCAGCATTTT. Residues: CASSRGGEGAYSNQPQHF.

The genes are TRBV5-6 and TRBJ1-6; maybe TRBD1 (6 bases). The CDR3 is 16 residues long. V lost 2 bases, J lost 7 bases, and 16 bases lay in between. The germline gives CDR1 SGHDT, CDR2 YYEEEE. CDR3 DNA sequence: TGTGCCAGCAGCTTCGGGGTCGGGACACGGAATTCACCCCTCCACTTT. This sequence encodes CASSFGVGTRNSPLHF.

This clone has a single count. This chain uses TRBV28 with TRBJ2-2, with D possibly matching TRBD2 (6 bases). The V and J ends lost 1 base and 7 bases respectively, with 19 bases between them. In germline, CDR1 is MDHEN, CDR2 SYDVKM. This CDR3 spans 17 amino acids. CDR3 nucleotides: TGTGCCAGCAGTTTATACGGTTTCGGGCTAGCGAGCGGGGAGCTGTTTTTT. It is translated as CASSLYGFGLASGELFF.

The CDR3 DNA reads TGTGCCAGCAGCTTAGTAGGGGCAAGTATCTATGGCTACACCTTC. Translating gives CASSLVGASIYGYTF. The rearrangement links TRBV7-9 to TRBJ1-2, with D possibly being TRBD1 (5 bases). The CDR3 has 15 amino acids. The V and J ends lost 1 base and 4 bases respectively, with 13 bases between them. Germline V lookup: CDR1 SEHNR, CDR2 FQNEAQ (reference sequence). Full variable domain (missing parts from reference TRBV7-9 and TRBJ1-2): DTGVSQNPRHKITKRGQNVTFRCDPISEHNRLYWYRQTLGQGPEFLTYFQNEAQLEKSRLLSDRFSAERPKGSFSTLEIQRTEQGDSAMYLCASSLVGASIYGYTFGSGTRLTVV.

This chain joins TRBV28 and TRBJ2-7; 7 nucleotides match TRBD1. V lost 5 bases, J lost 1 base, and 11 bases stayed unmatched. The CDR3 totals 16 residues. Germline V gene lookup returns CDR1 MDHEN and CDR2 SYDVKM. DNA of the CDR3: TGTGCCAGCAGTCCTCCGGGGCCAGGGGGTTCCTACGAGCAGTACTTC. It yields the protein CASSPPGPGGSYEQYF.

In this sample, this clone turned up once. The rearrangement joins TRBV20-1 to TRBJ2-3, with a possible D match to TRBD2 (6 bases). This CDR3 comprises 11 residues. Looked up from germline, CDR1 is DFQATT and CDR2 is SNEGSKA (reference sequence). With 6 bases removed from V and 9 bases from J, the gap between germline ends came to 13 bases. In DNA form, the CDR3 reads TGCAGTGCCCTATGGGGAGGCACGCAGTATTTT. Amino acid sequence: CSALWGGTQYF.

This chain connects TRBV14 to TRBJ2-7; 7 nucleotides match TRBD1. The length of the CDR3 is 15 residues. CDR1 SGHDN and CDR2 FVKESK come from the germline V gene. Losses at the gene ends were 0 bases for V and 2 bases for J; bases not matched to a gene: 4. The chain's CDR3 is CASSQDPQGTYEQYF. CDR3 coding DNA: TGTGCCAGCAGCCAAGATCCACAGGGGACCTACGAGCAGTACTTC.

The chain employs TRBV15 and TRBJ2-7, with 7 bases identical to TRBD2. The CDR3 covers 14 residues. The junction had 5 bases not matched to a gene; V was cut back by 2 bases and J by 4 bases. Germline CDR1 is LNHNV and CDR2 is YYDKDF (reference sequence). CDR3: CATSRRGGTYEQYF. CDR3 DNA: TGTGCCACCAGCAGAAGGGGAGGGACTTACGAGCAGTACTTC.

This chain joins TRBV9 and TRBJ2-2, with TRBD2 matching 10 bases. Germline V gene sequence: CDR1 SGDLS, CDR2 YYNGEE. CDR3 length equals 18 residues. The trim removed 3 bases at V and 6 bases at J, leaving 14 bases unmatched. The CDR3 nucleotides are TGTGCCAGCAGCGCTGCATCTAGCGGGAGAAAAGTTGCCGGGGAGCTGTTTTTT. This gives the protein CASSAASSGRKVAGELFF.

The chain links TRBV4-1 to TRBJ2-5; 11 bases are shared with TRBD2. The CDR3 is 15 residues long. Germline values: CDR1 MGHRA, CDR2 YSYEKL. The V segment lost 5 bases and the J segment 5 bases; nucleotides outside the gene matches: 7. CDR3 nucleotides: TGCGCCAGCAGCTTGACTAGCGGGATAGGGGAGACCCAGTACTTC. This gives the protein CASSLTSGIGETQYF.

The chain has TRBV5-4 and TRBJ1-4, with 7 bases aligning to TRBD1. Per germline, CDR1 SGHNT and CDR2 YYREEE (reference sequence). This CDR3 has 15 amino acids. With V trimmed by 4 bases and J by 0 bases, 3 bases remained unmatched. This CDR3 reads CASSDRVSTNEKLFF. The CDR3 DNA follows: TGTGCCAGCAGCGACAGGGTTTCAACTAATGAAAAACTGTTTTTT.

The chain employs TRBV4-3 and TRBJ2-7, with D unresolved. The CDR3 has 15 amino acids. Trimming removed 0 bases at V and 0 bases at J, with 9 bases between. Germline CDR1 reads LGHNA; CDR2 reads YSLEER. Here the CDR3 reads CASSQDWAGSYEQYF. The CDR3 DNA follows: TGCGCCAGCAGCCAAGATTGGGCAGGCTCCTACGAGCAGTACTTC.

This chain joins TRBV28 and TRBJ2-6; D not resolved. The germline CDR1 and CDR2 sequences are MDHEN and SYDVKM. Trimming cost V 5 bases and J 3 bases, with 11 bases left between them. The CDR3 spans 15 residues. The CDR3 protein is CASSQAPLGANVLTF. The CDR3 DNA reads TGTGCCAGCAGTCAGGCCCCCCTTGGGGCCAACGTCCTGACTTTC.

V and J are TRBV29-1 and TRBJ1-1; maybe TRBD1 (6 bases). The CDR3 is made up of 14 amino acids. Germline V gene lookup returns CDR1 SQVTM and CDR2 ANQGSEA. V gave up 6 bases and J gave up 1 base, with 15 bases separating them. The CDR3 protein is CSVRRGAANTEAFF. CDR3 bases: TGCAGCGTCCGCCGGGGGGCCGCGAACACTGAAGCTTTCTTT.

This clone appeared once. The chain employs TRBV7-9 and TRBJ1-1; TRBD1 aligns across 8 bases. CDR3 length: 14 residues. V shed 5 bases, J shed 4 bases, and the junction held 6 bases outside the gene matches. Germline V gene data show CDR1 as SEHNR and CDR2 as FQNEAQ (reference sequence). As DNA, the CDR3 is TGTGCCAGCAGCACCAGACAGGGGACCACTGAAGCTTTCTTT. Its protein product is CASSTRQGTTEAFF.

The chain combines TRBV28 with TRBJ1-5; a possible D gene is TRBD1 (5 bases). The CDR3 sequence is 13 residues long. The V gene lost 8 bases and the J gene lost 7 bases, with 15 bases spanning the gap. CDR1 is MDHEN and CDR2 is SYDVKM in the germline V gene. The CDR3 protein is CASLGGNGQPQHF. The CDR3 DNA reads as TGTGCCAGCTTGGGGGGAAACGGCCAGCCCCAGCATTTT.

This clone was recorded only once. The V call is TRBV24-1, the J call TRBJ2-5, with 9 bases that match TRBD2. Per the germline V gene, CDR1 is KGHDR and CDR2 is SFDVKD. V shed 6 bases, J shed 5 bases, and the junction held 6 bases outside the gene matches. This CDR3 contains 14 residues. CDR3 DNA: TGTGCCACCAGTCGGGCAGCGGGAGGTGAGACCCAGTACTTC. Protein sequence: CATSRAAGGETQYF.

The genes are TRBV27 and TRBJ1-2; 8 positions agree with TRBD1. CDR3 length: 17 residues. Trimming removed 6 bases from V and 8 bases from J; junction bases left unmatched: 20. Per germline, CDR1 MNHEY and CDR2 SMNVEV (reference sequence). CDR3 region: CASRHLAGTGPSGGYTF. In nucleotides, the CDR3 is TGTGCCAGCAGGCACCTTGCCGGGACAGGCCCGTCTGGCGGCTACACCTTC.

The J gene is TRBJ1-2, the V gene TRBV28; 8 nucleotides agree with TRBD1. Germline CDR1 MDHEN, CDR2 SYDVKM. Trimming removed 10 bases from V and 7 bases from J; junction bases left unmatched: 11. The CDR3 consists of 13 residues. In nucleotides, the CDR3 is TGTGCCACCGCGCGGGGACAGGTCGGTGGCTACACCTTC. It specifies CATARGQVGGYTF.

This rearrangement joins TRBV18 to TRBJ2-1, with unresolved D. This CDR3 region has 12 residues. Looked up from germline, CDR1 is KGHSH and CDR2 is LQKENI. Trimming left V 3 bases short and J 6 bases short, with 6 bases between. CDR3 DNA: TGTGCCAGCTCACCGACTCTCAATGAGCAGTTCTTC. This encodes CASSPTLNEQFF.

The gene calls are TRBV14 and TRBJ2-5, with 10 bases fitting TRBD2. The germline V gene has CDR1 SGHDN and CDR2 FVKESK. There are 18 residues in the CDR3. Trimming took 9 bases from V and 5 from J; bases not matched to a gene: 21. CDR3: CARTSAGPSGRKLETQYF. CDR3 DNA sequence: TGTGCCAGGACCAGCGCGGGGCCTAGCGGGAGAAAACTGGAGACCCAGTACTTC.

The rearrangement joins TRBV5-1 to TRBJ2-3; D gene unclear. There are 14 residues in the CDR3. The V end lost 0 bases, the J end lost 3 bases, and 8 bases lay between the germline ends. Germline CDR1 is SGHRS and CDR2 is YFSETQ. The DNA for the CDR3 is TGCGCCAGCAGCTTGGCTGCGGCGACAGATACGCAGTATTTT. Translating gives CASSLAAATDTQYF.

V is TRBV3-1 (or the pseudogene TRBV3-2) and J is TRBJ2-6, with 8 nucleotides matching TRBD1. J lost 1 base, V lost 4 bases, and 0 bases had no gene match. CDR3 size: 15 residues. The germline V gene has CDR1 LGHDT and CDR2 YNNKEL (reference sequence). The CDR3 protein is CASSRTGSGANVLTF. CDR3 nucleotides: TGTGCCAGCAGCCGGACAGGGTCTGGGGCCAACGTCCTGACTTTC.

The J gene is TRBJ2-1, the V gene TRBV27, with D possibly TRBD2 on 5 matching bases. Germline-derived CDR1 and CDR2 are MNHEY and SMNVEV (reference sequence). V was trimmed by 7 bases and J by 0 bases, leaving 19 bases between them. This CDR3 has 17 amino acids. The CDR3 is CASTREGLFSSYNEQFF. In DNA form, the CDR3 reads TGTGCCAGCACCCGAGAGGGCCTCTTTAGCTCCTACAATGAGCAGTTCTTC.

This chain links TRBV24-1 with TRBJ2-3; tentatively, D is TRBD2 (5 bases). V was clipped by 7 bases and J by 1 base, with 5 bases between them. CDR3 length equals 12 residues. Germline V lookup: CDR1 KGHDR, CDR2 SFDVKD. CDR3 nucleotides: TGTGCCACCAGCGGGGGCACAGATACGCAGTATTTT. Protein: CATSGGTDTQYF.

The rearrangement joins TRBV27 to TRBJ1-1; D is unresolved. CDR1 and CDR2 (germline): MNHEY, SMNVEV (reference sequence). V was pared by 3 bases and J by 6 bases, with 11 bases between. The CDR3 consists of 13 residues. This chain's CDR3 is CASSLRPSSEAFF. CDR3 nucleotides: TGTGCCAGCAGTTTGCGGCCCTCCTCTGAAGCTTTCTTT.

This chain connects TRBV9 to TRBJ1-1; no clear D gene. The CDR3 has 13 amino acids. CDR1 is SGDLS, CDR2 YYNGEE, per germline. Trimming pared 0 bases from V and 6 bases from J, leaving 9 bases between. The CDR3 nucleotides read TGTGCCAGCAGCGTAGTGTCCGGGTCTGAAGCTTTCTTT. It yields the protein CASSVVSGSEAFF.

This sequence joins TRBV21-1 and TRBJ2-2; TRBD2 is the table's D call and was not checked against the DNA. TRBV21-1 is flagged as a pseudogene. CDR3 length: 18 amino acids. The CDR3 reads CASSKEVEREGRIGELFF. The CDR3 coding sequence is TGTGCCAGCAGCAAAGAGGTGGAGCGGGAGGGCCGGATCGGGGAGCTGTTTTTT.

V gene TRBV7-8 combines with J gene TRBJ2-7; 9 nucleotides align to TRBD2. The V segment lost 3 bases and the J segment 3 bases; nucleotides outside the gene matches: 3. The CDR3 is made up of 14 amino acids. CDR1 SGHVS and CDR2 FQNEAQ come from the germline V gene. The CDR3 bases are TGTGCCAGCAGCTTCACTAGCGGGTTCTACGAGCAGTACTTC. Its protein product is CASSFTSGFYEQYF.

The CDR3 DNA sequence: TGTGCCAGCAGCCTACGGACTAGCGGGAGATACGAGCAGTACTTC. Protein product: CASSLRTSGRYEQYF. The V call is TRBV7-2, the J call TRBJ2-7; TRBD2 aligns across 13 bases. The length of the CDR3 is 15 residues. Germline V lookup: CDR1 SGHTA, CDR2 FQGNSA. Unmatched junction bases numbered 5, after V lost 5 bases and J lost 4 bases.